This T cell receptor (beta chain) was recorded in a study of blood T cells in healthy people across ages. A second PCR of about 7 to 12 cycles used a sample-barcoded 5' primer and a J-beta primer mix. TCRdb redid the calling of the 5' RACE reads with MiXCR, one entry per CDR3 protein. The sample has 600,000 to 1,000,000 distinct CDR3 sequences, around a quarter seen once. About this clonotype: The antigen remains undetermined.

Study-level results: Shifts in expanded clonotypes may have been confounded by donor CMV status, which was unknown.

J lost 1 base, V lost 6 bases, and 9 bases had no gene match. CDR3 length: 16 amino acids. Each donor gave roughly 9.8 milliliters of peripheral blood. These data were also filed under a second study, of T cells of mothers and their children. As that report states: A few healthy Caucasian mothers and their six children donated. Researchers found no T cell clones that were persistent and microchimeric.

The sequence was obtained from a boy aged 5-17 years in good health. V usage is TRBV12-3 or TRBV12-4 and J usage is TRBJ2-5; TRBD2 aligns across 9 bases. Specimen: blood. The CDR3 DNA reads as TGTGCCAGCAGCCCGGGACTAGCCAAGTCCCAAGAGACCCAGTACTTC. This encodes CASSPGLAKSQETQYF.